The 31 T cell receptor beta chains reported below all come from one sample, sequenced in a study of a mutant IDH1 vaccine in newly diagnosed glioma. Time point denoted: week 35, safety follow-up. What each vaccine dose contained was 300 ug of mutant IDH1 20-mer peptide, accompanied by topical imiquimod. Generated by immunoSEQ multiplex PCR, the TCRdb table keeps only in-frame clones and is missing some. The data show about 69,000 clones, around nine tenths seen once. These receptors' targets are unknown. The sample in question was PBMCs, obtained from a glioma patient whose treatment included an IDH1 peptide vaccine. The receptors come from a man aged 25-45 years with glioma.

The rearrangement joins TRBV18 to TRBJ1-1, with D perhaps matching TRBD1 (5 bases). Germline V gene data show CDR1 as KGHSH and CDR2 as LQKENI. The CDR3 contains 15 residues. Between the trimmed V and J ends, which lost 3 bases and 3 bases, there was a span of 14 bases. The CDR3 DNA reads TGTGCCAGCTCACCGCGTCAGGGAGGTGACACTGAAGCTTTCTTT. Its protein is CASSPRQGGDTEAFF.

This CDR3 is CASSRVPDPYEQYF. CDR3 bases: TGTGCCAGCAGCAGGGTACCGGATCCCTACGAGCAGTACTTC. V is TRBV28 and J is TRBJ2-7, with D perhaps TRBD1 (5 bases). This CDR3 has 14 residues. From germline, CDR1 is MDHEN and CDR2 SYDVKM. V gave up 6 bases and J gave up 2 bases, with 14 bases separating them. Variable domain in full (rest from reference TRBV28 and TRBJ2-7): DVKVTQSSRYLVKRTGEKVFLECVQDMDHENMFWYRQDPGLGLRLIYFSYDVKMKEKGDIPEGYSVSREKKERFSLILESASTNQTSMYLCASSRVPDPYEQYFGPGTRLTVT.

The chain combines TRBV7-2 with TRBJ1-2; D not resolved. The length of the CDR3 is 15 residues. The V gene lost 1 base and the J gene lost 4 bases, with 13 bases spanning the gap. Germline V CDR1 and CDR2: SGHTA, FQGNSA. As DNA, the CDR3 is TGTGCCAGCAGCTTAGTACCAGGACCCTTCTATGGCTACACCTTC. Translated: CASSLVPGPFYGYTF.

The CDR3 reads CSAGLDDEQYF. The CDR3 coding sequence is TGCAGTGCTGGACTAGACGACGAGCAGTACTTC. The V gene is TRBV20-1, the J gene TRBJ2-7, with 7 bases that match TRBD2. The ends lost 5 bases at V and 5 bases at J; junction bases unmatched: 3. The CDR3 is 11 residues long. Per germline, CDR1 DFQATT and CDR2 SNEGSKA (reference sequence).

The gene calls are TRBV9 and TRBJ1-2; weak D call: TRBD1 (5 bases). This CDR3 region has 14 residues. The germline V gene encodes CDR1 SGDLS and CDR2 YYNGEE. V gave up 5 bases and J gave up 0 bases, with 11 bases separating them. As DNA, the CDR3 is TGTGCCAGCAGTGACAGATTTCCTAACTATGGCTACACCTTC. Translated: CASSDRFPNYGYTF.

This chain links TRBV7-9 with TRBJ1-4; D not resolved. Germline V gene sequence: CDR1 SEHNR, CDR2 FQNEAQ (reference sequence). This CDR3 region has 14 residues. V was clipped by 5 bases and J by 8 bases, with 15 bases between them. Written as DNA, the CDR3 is TGTGCCAGCAGCCTGGCGGCTGCTGGCGAAAAACTGTTTTTT. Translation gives CASSLAAAGEKLFF.

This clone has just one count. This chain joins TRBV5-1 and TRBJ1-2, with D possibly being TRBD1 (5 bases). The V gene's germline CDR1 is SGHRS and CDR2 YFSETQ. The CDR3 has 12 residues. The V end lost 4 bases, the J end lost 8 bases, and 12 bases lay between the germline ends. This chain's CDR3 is CASSPPGEGYTF. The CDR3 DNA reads TGCGCCAGCAGCCCCCCGGGGGAGGGCTACACCTTC.

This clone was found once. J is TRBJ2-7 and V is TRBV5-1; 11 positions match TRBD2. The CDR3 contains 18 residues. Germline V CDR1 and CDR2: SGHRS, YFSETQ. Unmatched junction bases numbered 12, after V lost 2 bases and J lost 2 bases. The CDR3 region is CASSLTSGGTQPAYEQYF. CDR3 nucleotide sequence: TGCGCCAGCAGCTTAACTAGCGGGGGCACCCAGCCCGCCTACGAGCAGTACTTC.

CDR3 coding DNA: TGTGCCACCAGCAGAGGCGGAGAGGGGGCGGGTACTGAAGCTTTCTTT. Translation gives CATSRGGEGAGTEAFF. The chain carries TRBV15 and TRBJ1-1; TRBD1 matches 7 bases. Per germline, CDR1 LNHNV and CDR2 YYDKDF (reference sequence). J gave up 5 bases and V 1 base, and 10 bases lay outside the gene matches. The CDR3 spans 16 residues.

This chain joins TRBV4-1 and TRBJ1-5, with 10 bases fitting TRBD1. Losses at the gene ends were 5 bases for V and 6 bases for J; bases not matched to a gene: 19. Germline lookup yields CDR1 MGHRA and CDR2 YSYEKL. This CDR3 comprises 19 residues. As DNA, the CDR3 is TGCGCCAGCAGCAGAGCTTTCGTCGGGACAGGGGAGAAGGGTCAGCCCCAGCATTTT. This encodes CASSRAFVGTGEKGQPQHF.

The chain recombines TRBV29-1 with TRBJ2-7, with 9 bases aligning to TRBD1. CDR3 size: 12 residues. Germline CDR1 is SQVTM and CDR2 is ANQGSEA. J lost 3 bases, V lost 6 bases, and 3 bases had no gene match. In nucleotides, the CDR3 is TGCAGCGTGGGGACAGGGCTCTACGAGCAGTACTTC. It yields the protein CSVGTGLYEQYF.

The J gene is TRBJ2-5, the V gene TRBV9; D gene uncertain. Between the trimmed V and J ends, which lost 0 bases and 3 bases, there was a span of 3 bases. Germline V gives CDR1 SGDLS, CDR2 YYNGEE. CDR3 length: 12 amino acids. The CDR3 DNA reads TGTGCCAGCAGCGTAGGGGAAGAGACCCAGTACTTC. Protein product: CASSVGEETQYF.

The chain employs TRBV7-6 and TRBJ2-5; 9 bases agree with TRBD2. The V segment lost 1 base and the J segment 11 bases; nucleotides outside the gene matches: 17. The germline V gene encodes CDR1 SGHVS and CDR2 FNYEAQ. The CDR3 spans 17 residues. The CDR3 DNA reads TGTGCCAGCAGCTTAGTAGCGGGAGTAAGTGGAGTGGGTGAGCAGTACTTC. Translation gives CASSLVAGVSGVGEQYF.

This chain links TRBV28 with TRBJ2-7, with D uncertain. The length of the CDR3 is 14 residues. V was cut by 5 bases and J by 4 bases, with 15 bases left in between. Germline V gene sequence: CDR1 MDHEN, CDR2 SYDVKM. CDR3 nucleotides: TGTGCCAGCAGTGTCCGGGCCGGTCCTTACGAGCAGTACTTC. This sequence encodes CASSVRAGPYEQYF.

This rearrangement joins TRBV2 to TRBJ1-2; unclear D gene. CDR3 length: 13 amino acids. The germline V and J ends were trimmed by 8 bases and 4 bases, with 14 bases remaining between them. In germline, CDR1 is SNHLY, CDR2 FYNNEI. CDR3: CASGRRLPYGYTF. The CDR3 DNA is TGTGCCAGCGGGCGGCGCTTACCCTATGGCTACACCTTC.

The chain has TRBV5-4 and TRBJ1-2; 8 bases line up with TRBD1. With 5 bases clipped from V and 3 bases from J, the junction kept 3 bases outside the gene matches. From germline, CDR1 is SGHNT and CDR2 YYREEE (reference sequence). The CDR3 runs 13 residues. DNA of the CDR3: TGTGCCAGCAGTTGGGGACAGGACTATGGCTACACCTTC. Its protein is CASSWGQDYGYTF.

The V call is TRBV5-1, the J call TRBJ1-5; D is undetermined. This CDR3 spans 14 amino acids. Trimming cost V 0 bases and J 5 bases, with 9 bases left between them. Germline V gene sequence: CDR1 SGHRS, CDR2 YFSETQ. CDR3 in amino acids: CASSLDSTDQPQHF. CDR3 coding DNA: TGCGCCAGCAGCTTGGACAGTACAGATCAGCCCCAGCATTTT.

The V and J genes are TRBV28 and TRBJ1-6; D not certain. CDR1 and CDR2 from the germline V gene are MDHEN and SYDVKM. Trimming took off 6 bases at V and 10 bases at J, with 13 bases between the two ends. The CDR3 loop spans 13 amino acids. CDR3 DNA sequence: TGTGCCAGCAGCAGTACCACGAGGTCACCCCTCCACTTT. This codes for CASSSTTRSPLHF.

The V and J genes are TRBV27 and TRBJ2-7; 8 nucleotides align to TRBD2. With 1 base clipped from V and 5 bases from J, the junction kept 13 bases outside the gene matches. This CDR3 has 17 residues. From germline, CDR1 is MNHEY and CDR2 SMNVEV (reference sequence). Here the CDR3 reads CASSLWVPGGGRNEQYF. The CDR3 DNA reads TGTGCCAGCAGTTTATGGGTCCCGGGAGGGGGTAGGAACGAGCAGTACTTC.

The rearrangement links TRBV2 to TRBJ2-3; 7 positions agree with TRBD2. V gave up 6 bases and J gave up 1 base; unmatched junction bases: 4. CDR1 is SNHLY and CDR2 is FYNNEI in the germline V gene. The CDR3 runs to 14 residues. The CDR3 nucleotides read TGTGCCAGCAGCAGAGCGGGACGCACAGATACGCAGTATTTT. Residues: CASSRAGRTDTQYF. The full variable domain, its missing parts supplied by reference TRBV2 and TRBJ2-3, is EPEVTQTPSHQVTQMGQEVILRCVPISNHLYFYWYRQILGQKVEFLVSFYNNEISEKSEIFDDQFSVERPDGSNFTLKIRSTKLEDSAMYFCASSRAGRTDTQYFGPGTRLTVL.

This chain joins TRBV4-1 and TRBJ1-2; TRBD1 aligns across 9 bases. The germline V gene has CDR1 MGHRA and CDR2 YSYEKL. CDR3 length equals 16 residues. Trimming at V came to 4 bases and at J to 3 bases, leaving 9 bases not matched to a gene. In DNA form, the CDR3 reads TGCGCCAGCAGCCTTTCCCCGGGACAGGGTGACTATGGCTACACCTTC. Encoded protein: CASSLSPGQGDYGYTF.

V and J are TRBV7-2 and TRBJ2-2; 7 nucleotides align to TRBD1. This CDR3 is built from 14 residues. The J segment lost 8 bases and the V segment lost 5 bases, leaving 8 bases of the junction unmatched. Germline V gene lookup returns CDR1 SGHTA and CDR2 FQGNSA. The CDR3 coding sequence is TGTGCCAGCAGCCCTGACAGGGTAGGGGGGGAGCTGTTTTTT. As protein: CASSPDRVGGELFF. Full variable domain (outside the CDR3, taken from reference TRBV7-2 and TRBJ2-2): GAGVSQSPSNKVTEKGKDVELRCDPISGHTALYWYRQSLGQGLEFLIYFQGNSAPDKSGLPSDRFSAERTGGSVSTLTIQRTQQEDSAVYLCASSPDRVGGELFFGEGSRLTVL.

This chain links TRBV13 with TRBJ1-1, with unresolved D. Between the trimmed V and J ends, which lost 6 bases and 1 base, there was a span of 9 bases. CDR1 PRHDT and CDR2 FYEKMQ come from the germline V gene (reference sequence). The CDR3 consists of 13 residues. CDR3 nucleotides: TGTGCCAGCAGTACACGGGGGAACACTGAAGCTTTCTTT. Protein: CASSTRGNTEAFF.

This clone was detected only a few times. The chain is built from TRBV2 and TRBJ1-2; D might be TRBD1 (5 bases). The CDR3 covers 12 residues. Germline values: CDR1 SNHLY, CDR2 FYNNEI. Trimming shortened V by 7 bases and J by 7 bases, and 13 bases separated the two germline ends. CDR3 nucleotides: TGTGCCAGCACCCCCGACAGAGGTGGCTACACCTTC. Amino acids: CASTPDRGGYTF.

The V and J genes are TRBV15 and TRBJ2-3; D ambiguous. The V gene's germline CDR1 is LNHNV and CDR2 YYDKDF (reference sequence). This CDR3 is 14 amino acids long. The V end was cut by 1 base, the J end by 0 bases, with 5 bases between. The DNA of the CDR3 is TGTGCCACCAGCAGAGTAGACAGCACAGATACGCAGTATTTT. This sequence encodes CATSRVDSTDTQYF.

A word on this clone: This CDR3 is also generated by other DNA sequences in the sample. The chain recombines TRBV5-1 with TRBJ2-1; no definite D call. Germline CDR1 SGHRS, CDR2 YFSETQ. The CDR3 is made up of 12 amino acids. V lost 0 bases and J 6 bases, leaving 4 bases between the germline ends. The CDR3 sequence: CASSLEGNEQFF. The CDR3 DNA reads TGCGCCAGCAGCTTGGAAGGCAATGAGCAGTTCTTC.

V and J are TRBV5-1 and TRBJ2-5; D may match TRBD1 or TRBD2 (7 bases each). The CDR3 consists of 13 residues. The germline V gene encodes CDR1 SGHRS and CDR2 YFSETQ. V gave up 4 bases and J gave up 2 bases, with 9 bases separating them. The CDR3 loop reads CASSQGGQETQYF. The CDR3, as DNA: TGCGCCAGCAGCCAGGGGGGGCAAGAGACCCAGTACTTC.

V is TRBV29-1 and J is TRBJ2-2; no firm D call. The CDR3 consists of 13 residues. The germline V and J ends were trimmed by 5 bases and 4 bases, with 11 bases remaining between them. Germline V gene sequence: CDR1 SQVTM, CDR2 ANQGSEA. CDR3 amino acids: CSVNQGGTGELFF. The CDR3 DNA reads TGCAGCGTTAATCAAGGTGGCACCGGGGAGCTGTTTTTT.

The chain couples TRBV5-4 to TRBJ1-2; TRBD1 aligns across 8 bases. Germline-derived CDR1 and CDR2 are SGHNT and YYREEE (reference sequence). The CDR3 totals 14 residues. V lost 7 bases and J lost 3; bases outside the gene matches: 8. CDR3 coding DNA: TGTGCCAGCGTTATGGACAGGGCTTACTATGGCTACACCTTC. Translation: CASVMDRAYYGYTF.

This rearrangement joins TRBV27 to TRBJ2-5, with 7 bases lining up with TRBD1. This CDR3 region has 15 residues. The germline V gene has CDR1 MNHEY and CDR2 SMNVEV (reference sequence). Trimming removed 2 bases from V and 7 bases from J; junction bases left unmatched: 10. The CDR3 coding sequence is TGTGCCAGCAGTTTAGAGGAACAGGGGTTCGCGACCCAGTACTTC. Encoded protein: CASSLEEQGFATQYF.

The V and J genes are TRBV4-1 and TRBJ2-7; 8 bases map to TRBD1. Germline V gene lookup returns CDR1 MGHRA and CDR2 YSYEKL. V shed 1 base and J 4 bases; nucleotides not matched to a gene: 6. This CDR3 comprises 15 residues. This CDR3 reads CASSQGAGGIYEQYF. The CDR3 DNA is TGCGCCAGCAGCCAAGGGGCAGGGGGCATATACGAGCAGTACTTC.